What follows describes a single T cell receptor (beta chain). RNA totalling about 0.5 to 1 ug underwent reverse transcription with random hexamers. The TCR beta CDR3 was amplified by immunoSEQ multiplex PCR across 54 Vbeta, 13 Jbeta. TCRdb fed the immunoSEQ multiplex PCR reads into MiXCR, producing one record per CDR3 protein. This table holds about 190,000 distinct CDR3 sequences, 90% to 95% found once. The data originate from a study of CD8 T cells in Susac syndrome. The V gene lost 6 bases and the J gene lost 0 bases, with 3 bases spanning the gap. The CDR3 length is 13 residues. Germline V gene lookup returns CDR1 MGHDK and CDR2 SYGVNS.

Sequencing was done on a sample of CD4+ T cells from PBMCs. This clonotype was obtained from a human donor in good health. This chain links TRBV25-1 with TRBJ2-6; D remains ambiguous. The CDR3 DNA is TGTGCCAGCAGGATCTCTGGGGCCAACGTCCTGACTTTC. Residues: CASRISGANVLTF.